This TCR beta chain was recorded in a study of cytotoxic CD8 clonotypes in ibrutinib-treated CLL. Whole-study context: Researchers reported about a dozen relapsed/refractory and roughly 14 treatment-naive patients, 17 to 18 of them IGHV unmutated. The average sample held around 280,000 productive templates and 75,000 to 100,000 productive rearrangements.

V gave up 2 bases and J gave up 6 bases; unmatched junction bases: 3. Germline V gene sequence: CDR1 MNHEY, CDR2 SVGAGI. The CDR3 totals 14 residues. Study results and caveats: On treatment, the uncommon public clonotypes contracted or remained stable.

Investigators sought sequencing depths of between 1 in 200,000 and 1 in 1 million T cells. The repertoire was sequenced with immunoSEQ multiplex PCR; TCRdb's copy has only in-frame clones and lacks some. This table has 110,000 or so clones, about 50% appearing once. Comments on this clone: The target antigen is unknown.

The clonotype was recovered from a human donor with chronic lymphocytic leukemia. The sequenced sample was PBMCs, obtained after 24 months of ibrutinib treatment. J is TRBJ2-2 and V is TRBV6-5, with 7 bases identical to TRBD1. CDR3 region: CASSYRGLAGELFF. CDR3 bases: TGTGCCAGCAGTTACAGGGGGCTTGCCGGGGAGCTGTTTTTT.